This T cell receptor (beta chain) originates from a study of T cell repertoires in cytomegalovirus infection. Background on the study: Public TCR beta signatures indicated both CMV infection and matching HLA type. General observations from the study: The cumulative frequency of public TCR beta families identified carriers of CMV plus the relevant HLA. What dominated the ex vivo response were HLA-C-restricted CMV-specific TCR beta clonotypes.

Germline V gives CDR1 DFQATT, CDR2 SNEGSKA (reference sequence). The CDR3 has 14 amino acids. V was pared by 6 bases and J by 0 bases, with 7 bases of the junction left unmatched. In TCRdb, the reads were re-called with MiXCR into one record per CDR3 protein. The table has 250,000 to 300,000 distinct CDR3 sequences, around 8.7% seen once. Regarding this clonotype: Its specificity is not known.

The chain recombines TRBV20-1 with TRBJ1-1, with 7 bases matching TRBD1. The sequenced sample consisted of PBMCs. The receptor was isolated from a human donor in good health (CMV status not recorded). Some clones in this sample may be carry-over from other donors' samples. CDR3: CSATLGQLNTEAFF. The CDR3 DNA sequence: TGCAGTGCAACCCTGGGACAGTTGAACACTGAAGCTTTCTTT.